This T cell receptor (beta chain) was captured in a study of beta chain features in type 1 diabetes (dated by TCRdb to 2016 to 2019). For context, the study as a whole: Patients and healthy donors did not differ in mean age, gender distribution, total cell number or subset yield. A total of around 110,000,000 sorted cells were examined across all samples, and a strong correlation was observed between cell number per subset and RNA yield. The study compared the TCRB repertoires of sorted circulating CD4+ T cell subsets in recently diagnosed type 1 diabetes patients with those in matched healthy donors. Naive and central memory subsets were obtained from all 30 or so donors, but regulatory and stem cell-like memory subsets were isolated from only 8 patients and about 8 healthy donors.

All of the isolated RNA was reverse transcribed with the High Capacity cDNA Reverse Transcription Kit, so expressed TCRB transcripts were sequenced. Deep immunoSEQ sequencing was applied to naive, central memory and regulatory T cell samples, giving an average of about 3.57 million total reads per sample. Sorted cells were lysed in RLT buffer and RNA was extracted with DNase-treated RNeasy Micro or Mini kits, depending on cell number. Each cell subset was processed on its own to prevent cross-contamination, while patient and healthy donor samples were processed together. The immunoSEQ multiplex PCR was used to amplify TCRB sequences from cDNA, generating 87-bp fragments that spanned the CDR3 region. Sequencing of the amplicons was performed on the Illumina HiSeq platform. The paper's data handling went like this. Synthetic template baselines were used to correct PCR bias computationally, reads within Hamming distance 2 were collapsed, and singletons that could not be merged were discarded. Reads were aligned against IMGT so that V, D and J genes, CDR3 length and insertions or deletions at six rearrangement sites could be assigned. Within each subset, clonotype counts were normalized to sorted cell number, and only after that were true diversity and Gini coefficients computed with the tcR R package. Repertoire sharing was quantified using the overlap coefficient calculated on TCRB nucleotide sequences. Out-of-frame TCRB sequences from naive cells were analyzed to stand in for the pre-selection repertoire. TCRdb re-hosts the immuneACCESS table, in-frame sequences only. Its copies lack some clones; in the studies checked, an unresolved V gene accounts for under half of them, and the cause for the rest is not known. The DNA gave D and trimming, while V, J and clone size come from that table. This sample lists approximately 470,000 clones; roughly 31% were detected once. The ten largest clones capture more than 0.055% of the sample.

About this clone itself: It has no known antigen specificity. Within one base of it there is no much larger clone, and no base qualities were kept.

Looking up the germline V gene yields CDR1 SNHLY and CDR2 FYNNEI. V is pared back by 8 bases and J by 2 bases, with 7 bases lying between the germline termini. Taken from cysteine to phenylalanine, the CDR3 has 11 residues. The DNA shown is the 33-base CDR3, in frame from base 1. A single peripheral blood draw of around 0.11 L on average was collected from each donor into heparinised tubes. A BD FACSAria II was used to sort naive, central memory, regulatory and stem cell-like memory CD4+ T cells with a panel that included CD45RO, CCR7, CD25, CD127, CD95 and CD27. A purity above 98% was achieved for all sorted populations. PBMCs were separated immediately by Lymphoprep density gradient centrifugation and were stained directly, without being cultured. Samples were stained and sorted in pairs, with one healthy donor and one patient per experiment, so that batch effects were minimized. The paper as a whole reports these results and caveats: Only small numbers of individuals were included in the HLA sub-analyses, which left unresolved whether HLA type had any influence on TCRB rearrangement. The naive, central memory and regulatory TCRB repertoires appeared to resemble one another more closely among patients than among healthy donors. Because cDNA was sequenced instead of genomic DNA, highly expressing activated cells could be over-represented, though the groups showed no difference in activation or CD3 levels. PCR might favor shorter templates, but patient and control samples were amplified and corrected together, so any skew would affect both groups equally. At VDJ recombination sites, patients with type 1 diabetes made fewer insertions and deleted more nucleotides, a pattern implying thymic rearrangement abnormalities. In all four CD4+ subsets, TCRB CDR3 length was moderately but significantly shorter in type 1 diabetes patients.

Sequenced: naive CD4+ T cells from blood. The cell subset or site label, as the study defines it: true naive CD4+ T cells. The V and J genes are TRBV2 and TRBJ2-7; confidence is insufficient to name the D gene. The source of this sequence is a man aged 18 to 30 in good health. The DNA sequence is TGTGCCAGCGGGCGGACCTACGAGCAGTACTTC. This sequence encodes CASGRTYEQYF.